The clone carrying this TCR beta chain showed up many times. The antigen is undetermined. The data were obtained in a study of T cells in Graves' hyperthyroidism and ophthalmopathy. Overall study: Once the initial diagnosis was made, peripheral blood was obtained before any treatment.

TCR beta CDR3 region amplification was performed from RNA transcripts. TCR CDR3 underwent first-round RT-PCR with the HTBI primer set. TCRdb itself ran the multiplex PCR reads through MiXCR, one entry per CDR3 protein. The sample lists 400,000 to 500,000 distinct CDR3 sequences; roughly 14% were seen once. Clinical symptoms, serum thyroxine, TRAb, thyroid ultrasound and orbital computed tomography established diagnosis. V shed 2 bases and J shed 9 bases, with 14 bases lying between them. Germline V gene lookup returns CDR1 GTSNPN and CDR2 SVGIG (reference sequence). CDR3 size: 13 residues. The study's findings and limits: Stable hyperthyroidism was told apart from ophthalmopathy by a model built on 13 V-J features. The model forecast ophthalmopathy, anticipating it by a median approximately 6.1 months before onset.

Sequenced: blood. The TCR was taken from a man aged 18 to 29 with Graves' ophthalmopathy. The J gene is TRBJ1-5, the V gene TRBV30, with D perhaps matching TRBD1 (6 bases). The CDR3 spells CAWSNGGQGPQHF. DNA of the CDR3: TGTGCCTGGAGTAACGGGGGGCAGGGGCCCCAGCATTTT.